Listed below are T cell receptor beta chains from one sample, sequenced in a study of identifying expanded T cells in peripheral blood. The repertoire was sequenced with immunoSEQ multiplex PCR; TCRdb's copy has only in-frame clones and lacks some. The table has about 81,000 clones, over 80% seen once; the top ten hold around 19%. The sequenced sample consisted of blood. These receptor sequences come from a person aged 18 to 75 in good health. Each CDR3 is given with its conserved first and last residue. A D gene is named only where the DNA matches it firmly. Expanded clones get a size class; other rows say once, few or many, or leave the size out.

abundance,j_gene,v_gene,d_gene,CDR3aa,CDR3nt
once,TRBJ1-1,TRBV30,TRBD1,CAWKEPDRMNTEAFF,TGTGCCTGGAAGGAGCCGGACAGGATGAACACTGAAGCTTTCTTT
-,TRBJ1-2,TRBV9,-,CASSVETNYGYTF,TGTGCCAGCAGCGTAGAGACTAACTATGGCTACACCTTC
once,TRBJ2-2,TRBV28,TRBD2,CASSYLAGEGTGELFF,TGTGCCAGCAGTTACTTAGCGGGAGAGGGTACCGGGGAGCTGTTTTTT
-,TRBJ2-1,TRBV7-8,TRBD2,CASSAAGATTYNEQFF,TGTGCCAGCAGCGCAGCGGGAGCGACGACCTACAATGAGCAGTTCTTC
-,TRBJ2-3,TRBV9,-,CASSSRRADTQYF,TGTGCCAGCAGCTCAAGAAGGGCAGATACGCAGTATTTT
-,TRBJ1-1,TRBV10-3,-,CAISDGGDTEAFF,TGTGCCATCAGTGATGGAGGGGACACTGAAGCTTTCTTT
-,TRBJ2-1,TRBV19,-,CASSINFQEQFF,TGTGCCAGTAGTATTAATTTCCAGGAGCAGTTCTTC
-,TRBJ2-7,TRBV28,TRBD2,CASSLSSSGTYSSYEQYF,TGTGCCAGCAGTTTATCCTCTAGCGGGACTTATAGCTCCTACGAGCAGTACTTC
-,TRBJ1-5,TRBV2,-,CASREGDLNQPQHF,TGTGCCAGCAGGGAGGGTGACCTCAATCAGCCCCAGCATTTT
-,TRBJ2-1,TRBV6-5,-,CASSQDRYNEQFF,TGTGCCAGCAGCCAGGACAGATACAATGAGCAGTTCTTC
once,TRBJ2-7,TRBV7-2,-,CASSWTPTQGEQYF,TGTGCCAGCAGCTGGACCCCGACACAGGGAGAGCAGTACTTC
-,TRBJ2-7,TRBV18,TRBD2,CASSSAGGEQYF,TGTGCCAGCTCATCAGCGGGAGGCGAGCAGTACTTC
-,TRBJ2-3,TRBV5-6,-,CASSPGGMSTDTQYF,TGTGCCAGCAGCCCGGGGGGCATGAGCACAGATACGCAGTATTTT
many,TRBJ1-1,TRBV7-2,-,CASSWGAAGSAEAFF,TGTGCCAGCAGCTGGGGAGCGGCAGGGAGCGCTGAAGCTTTCTTT
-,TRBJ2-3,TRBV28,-,CASSDPTRDTDTQYF,TGTGCCAGCAGTGACCCGACACGGGACACAGATACGCAGTATTTT
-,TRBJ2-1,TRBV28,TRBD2,CASSTFPSTSRNNEQFF,TGTGCCAGCAGCACGTTTCCATCGACTAGCAGAAACAATGAGCAGTTCTTC
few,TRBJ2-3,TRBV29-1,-,CSVGESGTLNTQYF,TGCAGCGTTGGCGAGTCCGGAACACTAAATACGCAGTATTTT
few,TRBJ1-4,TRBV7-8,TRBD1,CASSGTGEANEKLFF,TGTGCCAGCAGCGGTACAGGGGAGGCTAATGAAAAACTGTTTTTT
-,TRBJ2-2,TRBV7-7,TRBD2,CASSLSPGLAGNTGELFF,TGTGCTAGCAGCTTATCCCCGGGACTAGCGGGGAACACCGGGGAGCTGTTTTTT
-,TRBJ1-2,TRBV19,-,CASGFISGYTF,TGTGCCAGTGGGTTCATTTCGGGCTACACCTTC
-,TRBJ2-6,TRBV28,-,CASSFKTSGANVLTF,TGTGCCAGCAGTTTTAAGACCTCTGGGGCCAACGTCCTGACTTTC
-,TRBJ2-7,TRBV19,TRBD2,CASSISSGDYEQYF,TGTGCCAGTAGTATATCTAGCGGAGACTACGAGCAGTACTTC
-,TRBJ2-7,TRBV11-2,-,CASSSQAPSYEQYF,TGTGCCAGCAGCTCACAGGCCCCGTCCTACGAGCAGTACTTC
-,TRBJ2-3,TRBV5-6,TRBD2,CASSTVLAGEDTDTQYF,TGTGCCAGCAGCACCGTACTAGCGGGAGAAGACACAGATACGCAGTATTTT
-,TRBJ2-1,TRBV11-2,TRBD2,CASSLFSGRANEQFF,TGTGCCAGCAGCTTATTTAGCGGGAGGGCCAATGAGCAGTTCTTC
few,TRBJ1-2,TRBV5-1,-,CASSEAPGRKGGYTF,TGCGCCAGCAGCGAGGCCCCAGGGAGAAAGGGAGGCTACACCTTC
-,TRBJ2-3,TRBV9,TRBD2,CASSPSGSLGIDTQYF,TGTGCCAGCAGCCCTAGCGGGAGTTTAGGAATAGATACGCAGTATTTT
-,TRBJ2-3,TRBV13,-,CASSPPPPTRPNTDTQYF,TGTGCCAGCAGCCCCCCTCCCCCGACTAGGCCGAACACAGATACGCAGTATTTT
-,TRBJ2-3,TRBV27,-,CASSAGGTQYF,TGTGCCAGCAGTGCCGGTGGCACGCAGTATTTT
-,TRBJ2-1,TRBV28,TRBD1,CASSLLGQGADEQFF,TGTGCCAGCAGTTTATTAGGACAGGGGGCCGATGAGCAGTTCTTC
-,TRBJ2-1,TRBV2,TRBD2,CASRTSSGSYNEQFF,TGTGCCAGCAGAACCTCGAGCGGGAGCTACAATGAGCAGTTCTTC
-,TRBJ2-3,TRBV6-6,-,CASTDRGRKEDTQYF,TGTGCCAGCACAGACCGAGGGAGGAAAGAAGATACGCAGTATTTT
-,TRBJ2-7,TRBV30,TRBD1,CAWDLDRGVGEQYF,TGTGCCTGGGATTTAGACAGGGGCGTCGGGGAGCAGTACTTC
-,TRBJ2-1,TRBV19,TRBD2,CASSEGLAGVEEQFF,TGTGCCAGTAGTGAGGGACTAGCGGGAGTAGAAGAGCAGTTCTTC
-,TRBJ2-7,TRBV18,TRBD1,CASSLTPGQFYEQYF,TGTGCCAGCTCACTGACACCGGGACAGTTCTACGAGCAGTACTTC
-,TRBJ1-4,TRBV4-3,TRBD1,CASSIQTGGGGLNEKLFF,TGCGCCAGCAGCATACAGACAGGGGGCGGGGGCCTTAATGAAAAACTGTTTTTT
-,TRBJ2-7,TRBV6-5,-,CASSYSGTGVYEQYF,TGTGCCAGCAGTTACTCGGGGACGGGGGTCTACGAGCAGTACTTC
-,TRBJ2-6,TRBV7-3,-,CASSLTGARGANVLTF,TGTGCCAGCAGCTTAACTGGGGCACGTGGGGCCAACGTCCTGACTTTC
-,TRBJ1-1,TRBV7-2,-,CASSLTGTEAFF,TGTGCCAGCAGCTTAACTGGGACTGAAGCTTTCTTT
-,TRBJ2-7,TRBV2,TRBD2,CAVRPGLAAYEQYF,TGTGCCGTCCGACCGGGACTAGCGGCCTACGAGCAGTACTTC
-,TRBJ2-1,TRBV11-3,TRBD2,CASSHRSGLAGEGEQFF,TGTGCCAGCAGCCACCGCTCGGGACTAGCGGGAGAGGGTGAGCAGTTCTTC
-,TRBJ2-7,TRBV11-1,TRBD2,CASSFQLAGAGYEQYF,TGTGCCAGCAGCTTTCAACTAGCGGGAGCAGGATACGAGCAGTACTTC
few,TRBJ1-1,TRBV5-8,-,CASSTRWGTEAFF,TGTGCCAGCAGCACGCGCTGGGGGACTGAAGCTTTCTTT
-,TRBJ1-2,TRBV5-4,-,CASSLENRVSYTF,TGTGCCAGCAGCTTGGAGAACAGAGTAAGCTACACCTTC
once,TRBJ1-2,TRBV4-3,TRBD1,CASSQDQQGGRYGYTF,TGCGCCAGCAGCCAAGATCAGCAGGGGGGGAGATATGGCTACACCTTC
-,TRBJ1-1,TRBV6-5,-,CASSYSDNTEAFF,TGTGCCAGCAGTTACTCGGATAACACTGAAGCTTTCTTT
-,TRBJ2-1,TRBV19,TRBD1,CASSTGTADEQFF,TGTGCCAGTAGTACCGGGACAGCGGATGAGCAGTTCTTC
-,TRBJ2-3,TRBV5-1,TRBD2,CASSLMAGGPADTQYF,TGCGCCAGCAGCTTGATGGCGGGAGGGCCTGCAGATACGCAGTATTTT
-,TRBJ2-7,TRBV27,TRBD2,CASSYSGPREQYF,TGTGCCAGCAGTTATAGCGGGCCGAGGGAGCAGTACTTC
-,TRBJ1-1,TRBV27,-,CASSFALNTEAFF,TGTGCCAGCAGTTTCGCCTTGAACACTGAAGCTTTCTTT
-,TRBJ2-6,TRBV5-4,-,CASSQAGANVLTF,TGTGCCAGCAGCCAGGCTGGGGCCAACGTCCTGACTTTC
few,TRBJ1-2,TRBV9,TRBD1,CASSVGRTGPPYGYTF,TGTGCCAGCAGCGTAGGCAGGACAGGGCCACCTTATGGCTACACCTTC
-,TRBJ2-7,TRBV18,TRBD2,CASSPGTSGDYEQYF,TGTGCCAGCTCACCAGGTACTAGCGGAGACTACGAGCAGTACTTC
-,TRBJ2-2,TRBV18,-,CASSLDSGGTGELFF,TGTGCCAGCTCACTCGACAGTGGCGGGACCGGGGAGCTGTTTTTT